These T cell receptor beta chains were read from a single sample in a study of cytomegalovirus exposure and HLA in healthy donors. Profiling relied on immunoSEQ multiplex PCR, and the TCRdb table lists in-frame clones only, not all of them. The sample has approximately 70,000 clones; roughly 93% are singletons. Source material: PBMCs. The source is a woman between 18 and 29 years old in good health and CMV-seropositive. The CDR3 runs from the conserved cysteine through the conserved F or W. The D gene is left open where the match is weak. Size tells how often a clone was seen (once, few, many) or the class of an expanded clone, and some rows leave it out.

clone size,V gene,J gene,D gene,CDR3 protein,CDR3 DNA
.,TRBV19,TRBJ1-5,.,CASSIEQISNQPQHF,TGTGCCAGTAGTATAGAACAGATTAGCAATCAGCCCCAGCATTTT
.,TRBV23-1,TRBJ1-1,.,CASLPPADKNTEAFF,TGCGCCAGCCTACCGCCGGCCGACAAGAACACTGAAGCTTTCTTT
.,TRBV2,TRBJ2-4,.,CASSPSRGLAKNIQYF,TGTGCCAGCAGTCCCAGCCGGGGGTTAGCCAAAAACATTCAGTACTTC
.,TRBV20-1,TRBJ1-4,.,CSASPGEKLFF,TGCAGTGCTAGTCCGGGGGAAAAACTGTTTTTT
.,TRBV7-9,TRBJ2-1,.,CASSLGGVAGPPSYNEQFF,TGTGCCAGCAGCTTAGGGGGAGTGGCGGGTCCCCCATCGTACAATGAGCAGTTCTTC
.,TRBV7-2,TRBJ1-1,.,CASSLFAGPEAFF,TGTGCCAGCAGCCTATTTGCGGGTCCTGAAGCTTTCTTT
once,TRBV20-1,TRBJ2-1,.,CSGGGHNEQFF,TGCAGTGGGGGGGGGCACAATGAGCAGTTCTTC
once,TRBV30,TRBJ2-3,.,CAWNLRADTQYF,TGTGCCTGGAACCTCAGGGCGGATACGCAGTATTTT
.,TRBV11-2,TRBJ1-1,.,CASSYPSENTEAFF,TGTGCCAGCAGCTACCCGTCAGAGAACACTGAAGCTTTCTTT
.,TRBV27,TRBJ2-1,.,CASSSRSGQSLNEQFF,TGTGCCAGCAGTTCAAGGAGCGGGCAAAGCCTCAATGAGCAGTTCTTC
once,TRBV4-1,TRBJ1-6,TRBD1,CASSRRERNRGDNSPLHF,TGCGCCAGCAGCCGACGGGAAAGGAACAGGGGGGATAATTCACCCCTCCACTTT
.,TRBV28,TRBJ2-4,TRBD2,CASSLAGDAKNIQYF,TGTGCCAGCAGTTTAGCGGGAGACGCCAAAAACATTCAGTACTTC
.,TRBV7-9,TRBJ2-3,TRBD2,CASSPGTSGGGDTQYF,TGTGCCAGCAGCCCCGGGACTAGCGGGGGTGGAGATACGCAGTATTTT